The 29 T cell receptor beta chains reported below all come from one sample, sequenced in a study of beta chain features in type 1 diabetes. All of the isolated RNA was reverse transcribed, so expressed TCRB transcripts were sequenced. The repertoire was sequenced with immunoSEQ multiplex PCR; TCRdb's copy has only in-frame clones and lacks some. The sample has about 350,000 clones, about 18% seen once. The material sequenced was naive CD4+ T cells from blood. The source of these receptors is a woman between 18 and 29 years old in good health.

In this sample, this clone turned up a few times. CDR3 sequence (DNA): TGTGCCTGGACGACAGGGATCGGTGAAAAACTGTTTTTT. Translated, it gives CAWTTGIGEKLFF. This rearrangement joins TRBV30 to TRBJ1-4, with 7 bases identical to TRBD1. Germline V gene data show CDR1 as GTSNPN and CDR2 as SVGIG (reference sequence). V shed 4 bases, J shed 7 bases, and the junction held 6 bases outside the gene matches. The CDR3 contains 13 residues.

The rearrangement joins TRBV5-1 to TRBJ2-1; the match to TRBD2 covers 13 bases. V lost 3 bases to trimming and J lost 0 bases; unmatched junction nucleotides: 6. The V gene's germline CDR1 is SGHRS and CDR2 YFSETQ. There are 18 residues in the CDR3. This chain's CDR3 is CASSSRTSGGYSYNEQFF. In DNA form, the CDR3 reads TGCGCCAGCAGCTCGCGGACTAGCGGGGGTTACTCCTACAATGAGCAGTTCTTC.

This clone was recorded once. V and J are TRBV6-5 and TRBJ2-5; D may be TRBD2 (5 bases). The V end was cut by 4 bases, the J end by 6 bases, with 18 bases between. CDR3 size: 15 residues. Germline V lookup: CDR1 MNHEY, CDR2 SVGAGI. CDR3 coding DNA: TGTGCCAGCAGTTTACTCCCCGGGATGGTGAAGACCCAGTACTTC. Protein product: CASSLLPGMVKTQYF.

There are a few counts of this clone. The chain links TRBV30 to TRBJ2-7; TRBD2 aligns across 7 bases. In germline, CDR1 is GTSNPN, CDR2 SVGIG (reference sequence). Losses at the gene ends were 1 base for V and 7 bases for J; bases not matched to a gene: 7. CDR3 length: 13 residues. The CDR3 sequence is CAWSARLAGEQYF. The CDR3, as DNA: TGTGCCTGGAGTGCAAGACTAGCTGGGGAGCAGTACTTC.

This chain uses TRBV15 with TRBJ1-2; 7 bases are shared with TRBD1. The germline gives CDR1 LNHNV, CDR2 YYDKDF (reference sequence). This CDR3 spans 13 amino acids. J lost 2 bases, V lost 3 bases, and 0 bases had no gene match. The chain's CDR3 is CATSRTGNYGYTF. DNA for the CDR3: TGTGCCACCAGCAGGACAGGGAACTATGGCTACACCTTC.

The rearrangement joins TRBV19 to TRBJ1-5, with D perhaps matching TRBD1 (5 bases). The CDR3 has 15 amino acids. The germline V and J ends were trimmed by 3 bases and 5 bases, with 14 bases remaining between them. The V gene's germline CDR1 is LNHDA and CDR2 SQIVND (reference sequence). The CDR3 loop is CASSILRGGYQPQHF. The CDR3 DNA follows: TGTGCCAGTAGTATTCTAAGGGGTGGGTATCAGCCCCAGCATTTT.

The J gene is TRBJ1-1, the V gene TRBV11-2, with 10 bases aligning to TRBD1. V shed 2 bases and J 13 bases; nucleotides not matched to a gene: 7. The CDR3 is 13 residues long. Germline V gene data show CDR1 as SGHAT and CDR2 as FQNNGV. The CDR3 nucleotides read TGTGCCAGCAGCTTAACGGGAGGACAGGGGGTTTTCTTT. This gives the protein CASSLTGGQGVFF.

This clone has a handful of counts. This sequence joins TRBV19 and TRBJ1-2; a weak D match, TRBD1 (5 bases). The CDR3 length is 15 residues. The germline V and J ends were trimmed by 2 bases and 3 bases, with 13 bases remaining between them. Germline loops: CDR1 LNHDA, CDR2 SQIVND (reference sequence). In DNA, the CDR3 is TGTGCCAGTAGTATAATCCGGGGGTCTGACTATGGCTACACCTTC. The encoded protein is CASSIIRGSDYGYTF.

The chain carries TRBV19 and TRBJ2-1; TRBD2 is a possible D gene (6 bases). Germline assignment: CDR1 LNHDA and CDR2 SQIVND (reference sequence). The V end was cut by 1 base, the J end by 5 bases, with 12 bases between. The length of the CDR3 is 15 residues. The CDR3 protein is CASSIGGEANNEQFF. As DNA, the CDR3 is TGTGCCAGTAGTATAGGTGGGGAGGCGAACAATGAGCAGTTCTTC.

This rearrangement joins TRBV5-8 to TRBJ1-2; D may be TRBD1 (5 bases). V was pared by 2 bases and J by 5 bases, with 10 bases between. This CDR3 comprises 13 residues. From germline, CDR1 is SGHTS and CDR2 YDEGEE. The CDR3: CASSLGEGYGYTF. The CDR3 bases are TGTGCCAGCAGCTTAGGGGAAGGATATGGCTACACCTTC. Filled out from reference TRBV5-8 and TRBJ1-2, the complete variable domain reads EAGVTQSPTHLIKTRGQQATLRCSPISGHTSVYWYQQALGLGLQFLLWYDEGEERNRGNFPPRFSGRQFPNYSSELNVNALELEDSALYLCASSLGEGYGYTFGSGTRLTVV.

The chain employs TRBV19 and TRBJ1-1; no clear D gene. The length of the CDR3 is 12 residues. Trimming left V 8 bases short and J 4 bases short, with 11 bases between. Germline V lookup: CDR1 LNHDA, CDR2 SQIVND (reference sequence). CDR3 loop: CASHGDGTEAFF. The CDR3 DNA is TGTGCCAGTCACGGAGACGGCACTGAAGCTTTCTTT.

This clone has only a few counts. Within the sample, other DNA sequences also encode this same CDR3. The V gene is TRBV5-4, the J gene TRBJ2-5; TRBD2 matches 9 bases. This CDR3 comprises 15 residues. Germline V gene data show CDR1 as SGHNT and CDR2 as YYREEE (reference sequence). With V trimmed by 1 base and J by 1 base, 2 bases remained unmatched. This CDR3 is CASSLSSGGQETQYF. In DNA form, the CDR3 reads TGTGCCAGCAGCTTGAGTAGCGGGGGCCAAGAGACCCAGTACTTC. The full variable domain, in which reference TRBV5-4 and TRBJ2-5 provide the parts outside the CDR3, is ETGVTQSPTHLIKTRGQQVTLRCSSQSGHNTVSWYQQALGQGPQFIFQYYREEENGRGNFPPRFSGLQFPNYSSELNVNALELDDSALYLCASSLSSGGQETQYFGPGTRLLVL.

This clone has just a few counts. The CDR3 region is CASSLERDSKYF. The CDR3, as DNA: TGTGCCAGCAGCCTGGAGAGGGACTCCAAGTACTTC. The chain is built from TRBV5-5 and TRBJ2-5; perhaps TRBD2 as D (6 bases). The CDR3 totals 12 residues. Trimming left V 4 bases short and J 12 bases short, with 16 bases between. The V gene's germline CDR1 is SGHKS and CDR2 YYEKEE (reference sequence). Full variable domain (missing parts from reference TRBV5-5 and TRBJ2-5): DAGVTQSPTHLIKTRGQQVTLRCSPISGHKSVSWYQQVLGQGPQFIFQYYEKEERGRGNFPDRFSARQFPNYSSELNVNALLLGDSALYLCASSLERDSKYFGPGTRLLVL.

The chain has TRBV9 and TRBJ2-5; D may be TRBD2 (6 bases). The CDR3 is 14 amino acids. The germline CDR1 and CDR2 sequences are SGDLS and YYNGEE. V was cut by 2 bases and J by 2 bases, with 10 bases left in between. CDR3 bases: TGTGCCAGCAGCGTCACAGGACTACAAGAGACCCAGTACTTC. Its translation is CASSVTGLQETQYF.

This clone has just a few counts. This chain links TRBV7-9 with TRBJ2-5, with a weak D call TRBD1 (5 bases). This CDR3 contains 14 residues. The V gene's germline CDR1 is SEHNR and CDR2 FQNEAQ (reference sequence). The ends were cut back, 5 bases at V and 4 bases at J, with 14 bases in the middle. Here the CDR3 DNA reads TGTGCCAGCAGCCAGTGGGGCAGAGGAGAGACCCAGTACTTC. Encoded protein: CASSQWGRGETQYF.

CDR3 region: CASSPDNSGNTIYF. For the CDR3, the DNA is TGTGCCAGCTCACCGGACAACTCTGGAAACACCATATATTTT. The chain recombines TRBV18 with TRBJ1-3, with a weak D call TRBD1 (5 bases). Germline V gene data show CDR1 as KGHSH and CDR2 as LQKENI. V lost 3 bases and J lost 0, with 6 bases in between. CDR3 length: 14 residues.

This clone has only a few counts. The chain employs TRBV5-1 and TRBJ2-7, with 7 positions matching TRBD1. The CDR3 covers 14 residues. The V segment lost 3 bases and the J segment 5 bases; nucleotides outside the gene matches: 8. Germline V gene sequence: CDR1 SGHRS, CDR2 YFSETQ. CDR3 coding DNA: TGCGCCAGCAGCTCGCGACAGGGTGCTGACGAGCAGTACTTC. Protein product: CASSSRQGADEQYF.

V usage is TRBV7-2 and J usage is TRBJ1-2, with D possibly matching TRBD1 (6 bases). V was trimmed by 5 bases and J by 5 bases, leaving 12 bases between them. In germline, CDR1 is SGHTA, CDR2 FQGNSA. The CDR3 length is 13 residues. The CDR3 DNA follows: TGTGCCAGCAGCGGCGACAGGAGTTATGGCTACACCTTC. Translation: CASSGDRSYGYTF.

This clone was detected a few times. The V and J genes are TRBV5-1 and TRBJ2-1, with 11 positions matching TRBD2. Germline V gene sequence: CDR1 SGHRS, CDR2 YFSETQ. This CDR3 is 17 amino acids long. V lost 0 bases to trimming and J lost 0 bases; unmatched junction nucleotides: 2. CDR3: CASSLASGGYSYNEQFF. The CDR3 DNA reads TGCGCCAGCAGCTTGGCTAGCGGGGGGTACTCCTACAATGAGCAGTTCTTC.

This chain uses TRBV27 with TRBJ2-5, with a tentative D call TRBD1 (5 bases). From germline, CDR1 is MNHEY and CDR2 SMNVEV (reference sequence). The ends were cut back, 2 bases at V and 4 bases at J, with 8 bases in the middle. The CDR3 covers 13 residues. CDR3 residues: CASSLAGIETQYF. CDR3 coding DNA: TGTGCCAGCAGTTTAGCAGGGATAGAGACCCAGTACTTC.

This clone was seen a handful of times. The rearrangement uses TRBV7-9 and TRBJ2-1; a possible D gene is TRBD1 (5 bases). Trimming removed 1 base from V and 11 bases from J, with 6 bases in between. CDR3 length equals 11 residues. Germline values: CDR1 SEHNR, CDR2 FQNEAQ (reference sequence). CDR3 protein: CASSLEGQQFF. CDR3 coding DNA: TGTGCCAGCAGCTTAGAGGGGCAGCAGTTCTTC.

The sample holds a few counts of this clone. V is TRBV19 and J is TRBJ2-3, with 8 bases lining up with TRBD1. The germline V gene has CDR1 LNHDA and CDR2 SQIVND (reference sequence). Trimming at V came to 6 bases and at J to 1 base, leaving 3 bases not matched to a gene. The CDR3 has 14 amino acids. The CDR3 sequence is CASSSTGGTDTQYF. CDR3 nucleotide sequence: TGTGCCAGTAGCTCGACAGGGGGCACAGATACGCAGTATTTT.

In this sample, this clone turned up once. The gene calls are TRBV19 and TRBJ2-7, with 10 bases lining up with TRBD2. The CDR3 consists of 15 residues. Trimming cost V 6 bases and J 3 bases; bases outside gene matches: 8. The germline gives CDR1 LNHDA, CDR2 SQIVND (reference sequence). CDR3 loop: CASSPLAGANYEQYF. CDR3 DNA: TGTGCCAGTAGCCCCCTAGCGGGGGCAAACTACGAGCAGTACTTC.

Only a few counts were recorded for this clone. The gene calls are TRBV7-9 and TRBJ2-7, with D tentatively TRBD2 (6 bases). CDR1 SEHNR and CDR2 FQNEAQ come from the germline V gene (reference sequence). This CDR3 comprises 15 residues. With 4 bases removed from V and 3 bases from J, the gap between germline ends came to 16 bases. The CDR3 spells CASSSSTGGFYEQYF. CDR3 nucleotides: TGTGCCAGCAGCTCCTCAACTGGGGGGTTCTACGAGCAGTACTTC.

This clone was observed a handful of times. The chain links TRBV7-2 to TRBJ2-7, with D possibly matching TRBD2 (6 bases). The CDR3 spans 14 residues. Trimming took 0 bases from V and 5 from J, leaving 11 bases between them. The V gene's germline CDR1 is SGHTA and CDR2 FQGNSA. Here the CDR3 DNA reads TGTGCCAGCAGCTTAGCGGGGGACTTGAACGAGCAGTACTTC. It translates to CASSLAGDLNEQYF.

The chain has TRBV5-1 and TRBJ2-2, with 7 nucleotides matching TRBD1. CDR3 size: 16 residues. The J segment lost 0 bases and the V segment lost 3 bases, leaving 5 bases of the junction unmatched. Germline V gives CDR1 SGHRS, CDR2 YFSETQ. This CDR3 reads CASSWDSSSNTGELFF. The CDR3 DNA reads TGCGCCAGCAGCTGGGACAGTTCCTCGAACACCGGGGAGCTGTTTTTT.

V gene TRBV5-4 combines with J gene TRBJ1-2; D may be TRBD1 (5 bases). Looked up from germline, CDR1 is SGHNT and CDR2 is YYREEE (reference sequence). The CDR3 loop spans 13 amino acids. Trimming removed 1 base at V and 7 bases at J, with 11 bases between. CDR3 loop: CASSLPREGGYTF. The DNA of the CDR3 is TGTGCCAGCAGCTTGCCCAGGGAGGGTGGCTACACCTTC.

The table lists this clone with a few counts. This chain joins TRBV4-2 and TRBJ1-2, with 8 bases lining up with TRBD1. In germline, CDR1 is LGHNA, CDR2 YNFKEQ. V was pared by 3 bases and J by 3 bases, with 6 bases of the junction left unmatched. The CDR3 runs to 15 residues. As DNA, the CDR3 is TGTGCCAGCAGCCATATTACAGGGGGGTACTATGGCTACACCTTC. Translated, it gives CASSHITGGYYGYTF.

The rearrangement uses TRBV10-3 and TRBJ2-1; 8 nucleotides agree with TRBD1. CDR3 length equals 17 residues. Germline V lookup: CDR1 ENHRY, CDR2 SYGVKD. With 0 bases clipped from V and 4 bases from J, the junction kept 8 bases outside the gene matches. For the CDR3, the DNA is TGTGCCATCAGTGAGTCGACTGGGACAGGTCCTTACAATGAGCAGTTCTTC. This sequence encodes CAISESTGTGPYNEQFF.